The 18 T cell receptor beta chains below come from one sample, sequenced in a study of shared clonotypes between healthy human individuals. TCRdb's copy holds only in-frame clones and misses some; the assay was immunoSEQ multiplex PCR. The sample contains 740,000 or so clones, approximately 73% of which appear only once. What was sequenced was memory CD4+ T cells sorted from blood. As to subset: CD45RA-negative fraction. All receptors derive from a woman in her 30s in good health.

The chain joins TRBV5-1 to TRBJ2-5, with TRBD1 matching over 7 bases. The trim removed 6 bases at V and 7 bases at J, leaving 12 bases unmatched. CDR3 size: 14 residues. Germline V CDR1 and CDR2: SGHRS, YFSETQ. CDR3 nucleotides: TGCGCCAGCACCCCCGGGACAGATGGAATGACCCAGTACTTC. As protein: CASTPGTDGMTQYF.

This clone was seen a few times. The chain links TRBV19 to TRBJ1-2; TRBD1 agrees at 8 bases. The ends lost 4 bases at V and 5 bases at J; junction bases unmatched: 3. This CDR3 region has 13 residues. Germline CDR1 LNHDA, CDR2 SQIVND (reference sequence). The CDR3 coding sequence is TGTGCCAGTAGTAGCAACAGGGGGTATGGCTACACCTTC. Translating gives CASSSNRGYGYTF.

This clone has more than one count but fewer than ten. The chain employs TRBV5-1 and TRBJ2-1, with 7 nucleotides matching TRBD1. The germline CDR1 and CDR2 sequences are SGHRS and YFSETQ. The CDR3 runs 15 residues. V lost 7 bases and J lost 0; bases outside the gene matches: 7. The CDR3 DNA is TGCGCCAGCGGACAGGACAGCAGCTCCTACAATGAGCAGTTCTTC. Translation gives CASGQDSSSYNEQFF.

The chain carries TRBV19 and TRBJ2-1; TRBD2 matches 8 bases. CDR3 length equals 18 residues. Per the germline V gene, CDR1 is LNHDA and CDR2 is SQIVND (reference sequence). The V segment lost 8 bases and the J segment 3 bases; nucleotides outside the gene matches: 18. The CDR3 reads CASAPRQPGGGNYNEQFF. For the CDR3, the DNA is TGTGCCAGTGCCCCCCGTCAACCGGGCGGGGGGAACTACAATGAGCAGTTCTTC.

This chain connects TRBV27 to TRBJ1-1; 8 bases line up with TRBD1. The CDR3 spans 14 residues. From germline, CDR1 is MNHEY and CDR2 SMNVEV (reference sequence). V trimming: 7 bases; J trimming: 1 base; junction bases outside the gene matches: 5. The CDR3 protein is CASIGQGRNTEAFF. The CDR3 DNA follows: TGTGCCAGCATAGGACAGGGAAGGAACACTGAAGCTTTCTTT.

For this clone: Other nucleotide sequences in the sample specify the same CDR3. The CDR3 DNA is TGTGCCAGCAGTTCCCGGGGGGGAAACACTGAAGCTTTCTTT. Amino acid sequence: CASSSRGGNTEAFF. This chain joins TRBV6-1 and TRBJ1-1, with a weak D call TRBD1 (5 bases). The V gene lost 5 bases and the J gene lost 2 bases, with 12 bases spanning the gap. The germline CDR1 and CDR2 sequences are MNHNS and SASEGT. The CDR3 sequence is 14 residues long.

This clone was recorded a few times. The sample holds other DNA sequences that translate to the same CDR3. This chain connects TRBV5-1 to TRBJ2-1; D not resolved. Trimming took off 0 bases at V and 0 bases at J, with 7 bases between the two ends. The CDR3 is made up of 15 amino acids. Germline V gene lookup returns CDR1 SGHRS and CDR2 YFSETQ. CDR3 residues: CASSLASSSYNEQFF. Here the CDR3 DNA reads TGCGCCAGCAGCTTGGCTTCGAGCTCCTACAATGAGCAGTTCTTC.

This chain joins TRBV5-4 and TRBJ2-2; possible D gene TRBD2, 5 bases. Germline V gene sequence: CDR1 SGHNT, CDR2 YYREEE (reference sequence). Trimming pared 4 bases from V and 7 bases from J, leaving 17 bases between. This CDR3 contains 15 residues. The CDR3 region is CASSRLPGTSGELFF. CDR3 bases: TGTGCCAGCAGCAGACTCCCGGGCACTAGCGGGGAGCTGTTTTTT.

The chain links TRBV30 to TRBJ2-2, with 7 bases aligning to TRBD1. The ends lost 2 bases at V and 5 bases at J; junction bases unmatched: 5. Germline lookup yields CDR1 GTSNPN and CDR2 SVGIG (reference sequence). This CDR3 has 14 residues. The CDR3 sequence: CAWSLETGTGELFF. The CDR3 region has the DNA TGTGCCTGGAGTCTGGAGACAGGGACCGGGGAGCTGTTTTTT.

The rearrangement uses TRBV28 and TRBJ1-5; D might be TRBD1 (6 bases). Germline CDR1 reads MDHEN; CDR2 reads SYDVKM. The CDR3 has 14 amino acids. The V end was cut by 8 bases, the J end by 6 bases, with 17 bases between. Here the CDR3 DNA reads TGTGCCAGCTCCCAGGGGCACCGCGGTCAGCCCCAGCATTTT. Amino acid sequence: CASSQGHRGQPQHF.

The table lists this clone with a few counts. The CDR3 DNA sequence: TGCGCCAGCAGGACTAGCGGGACCTTACAAGAGACCCAGTACTTC. Protein sequence: CASRTSGTLQETQYF. J is TRBJ2-5 and V is TRBV23-1, with 11 nucleotides matching TRBD2. TRBV23-1 counts as an open reading frame of uncertain function. The ends lost 6 bases at V and 2 bases at J; junction bases unmatched: 5. This CDR3 spans 15 amino acids.

The V gene is TRBV10-3, the J gene TRBJ2-1, with a weak D call TRBD1 (6 bases). Trimming left V 2 bases short and J 10 bases short, with 15 bases between. CDR1 is ENHRY, CDR2 SYGVKD, per germline. The CDR3 extends over 14 amino acids. CDR3 protein: CAISEAGESSEQFF. DNA for the CDR3: TGTGCCATCAGTGAGGCAGGGGAGAGTAGCGAGCAGTTCTTC.

The chain recombines TRBV6-1 with TRBJ2-2; TRBD1 aligns across 8 bases. Germline V gives CDR1 MNHNS, CDR2 SASEGT. V shed 1 base and J 6 bases; nucleotides not matched to a gene: 4. This CDR3 contains 15 residues. DNA for the CDR3: TGTGCCAGCAGTGAAGGGCAGGGGGCGGCCGGGGAGCTGTTTTTT. Translation gives CASSEGQGAAGELFF.

The V and J genes are TRBV2 and TRBJ2-3, with TRBD2 matching 8 bases. Losses at the gene ends were 0 bases for V and 2 bases for J; bases not matched to a gene: 22. CDR3 length: 22 residues. Germline V gene lookup returns CDR1 SNHLY and CDR2 FYNNEI. The CDR3 spells CASSEALLIREAGVIHTDTQYF. In DNA, the CDR3 is TGTGCCAGCAGTGAAGCGCTTCTTATTCGGGAAGCGGGAGTGATTCACACAGATACGCAGTATTTT. Combining the CDR3 with reference TRBV2 and TRBJ2-3 gives the whole variable domain EPEVTQTPSHQVTQMGQEVILRCVPISNHLYFYWYRQILGQKVEFLVSFYNNEISEKSEIFDDQFSVERPDGSNFTLKIRSTKLEDSAMYFCASSEALLIREAGVIHTDTQYFGPGTRLTVL.

The chain uses TRBV10-3 and TRBJ2-7, with TRBD1 matching over 9 bases. CDR3 length: 15 amino acids. V lost 6 bases and J lost 2; bases outside the gene matches: 8. Germline V gives CDR1 ENHRY, CDR2 SYGVKD. DNA of the CDR3: TGTGCCATCAGCAACCTCCGGGACAGGGCCTACGAGCAGTACTTC. This codes for CAISNLRDRAYEQYF.

This sequence joins TRBV7-2 and TRBJ1-4; tentative D call: TRBD1 (6 bases). Germline CDR1 reads SGHTA; CDR2 reads FQGNSA. The CDR3 is made up of 14 amino acids. V was cut by 0 bases and J by 11 bases, with 13 bases left in between. CDR3 DNA sequence: TGTGCCAGCAGCTTAGCAGGGGGATATCGGAAACTGTTTTTT. It specifies CASSLAGGYRKLFF.

J is TRBJ2-5 and V is TRBV28; a possible D gene is TRBD1 (7 bases). Trimming cost V 0 bases and J 4 bases, with 12 bases left between them. The germline V gene encodes CDR1 MDHEN and CDR2 SYDVKM. The CDR3 has 15 residues. The CDR3 DNA follows: TGTGCCAGCAGTTTATGGACAGGGAGGAGAGAGACCCAGTACTTC. Translating it yields CASSLWTGRRETQYF.

This chain connects TRBV19 to TRBJ2-4; 10 bases fit TRBD1. This CDR3 is built from 14 residues. The V segment lost 5 bases and the J segment 4 bases; nucleotides outside the gene matches: 2. Germline V gene lookup returns CDR1 LNHDA and CDR2 SQIVND (reference sequence). Here the CDR3 DNA reads TGTGCCAGTAGTCCGGGACAGGGGAAAAACATTCAGTACTTC. It encodes CASSPGQGKNIQYF.